This TCR beta chain is from a study of vaccination effects on CD4 cells after COVID-19. About the study: Two-dose BNT162b2 or mRNA-1273 vaccination was given to participants. Sample provision by two convalescent patients occurred 16 days and one week before vaccination.

CD4+ T cells specific for antigen were expanded with viral peptide pools by the ViraFEST assay before sequencing. Once cultured for 10 to 11 days, the cells underwent separation to obtain CD4+ T cells. A PCR test confirmed that the person had SARS-CoV-2 infection between March and December 2020. As for this clone: Its antigen is undetermined.

The repertoire was sequenced with immunoSEQ multiplex PCR; TCRdb's copy has only in-frame clones and lacks some. The sample lists approximately 30,000 clones, 72% seen once, with 28% in the top ten. The V and J ends lost 2 bases and 0 bases respectively, with 9 bases between them. The CDR3 contains 14 residues. Germline CDR1 reads GTSNPN; CDR2 reads SVGIG (reference sequence). This chain joins TRBV30 and TRBJ2-3; a possible D gene is TRBD2 (5 bases). The sequencing used CD4+ T cells from PBMCs cultured with a peptide pool, collected before COVID-19 vaccination. The receptor was isolated from a human donor who had a prior SARS-CoV-2 infection. Here the CDR3 DNA reads TGTGCCTGGAGTTTGACTATCAGCACAGATACGCAGTATTTT. Translated: CAWSLTISTDTQYF. The complete variable domain, with remaining parts taken from reference TRBV30 and TRBJ2-3, reads SQTIHQWPATLVQPVGSPLSLECTVEGTSNPNLYWYRQAAGRGLQLLFYSVGIGQISSEVPQNLSASRPQDRQFILSSKKLLLSDSGFYLCAWSLTISTDTQYFGPGTRLTVL.